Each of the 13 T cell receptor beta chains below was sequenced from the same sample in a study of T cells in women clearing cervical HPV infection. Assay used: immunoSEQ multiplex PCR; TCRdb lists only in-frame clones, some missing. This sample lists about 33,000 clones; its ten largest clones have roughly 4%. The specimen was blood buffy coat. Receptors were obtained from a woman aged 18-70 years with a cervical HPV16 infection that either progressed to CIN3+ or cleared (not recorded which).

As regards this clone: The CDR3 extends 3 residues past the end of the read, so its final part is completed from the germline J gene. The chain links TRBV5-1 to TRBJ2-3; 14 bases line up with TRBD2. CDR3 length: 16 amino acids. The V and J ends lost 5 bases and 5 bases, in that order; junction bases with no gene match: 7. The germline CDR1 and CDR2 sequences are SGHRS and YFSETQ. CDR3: CASRTTSGGAEDTQYF. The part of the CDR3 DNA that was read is TGCGCCAGCAGGACGACTAGCGGGGGGGCCGAAGATACG.

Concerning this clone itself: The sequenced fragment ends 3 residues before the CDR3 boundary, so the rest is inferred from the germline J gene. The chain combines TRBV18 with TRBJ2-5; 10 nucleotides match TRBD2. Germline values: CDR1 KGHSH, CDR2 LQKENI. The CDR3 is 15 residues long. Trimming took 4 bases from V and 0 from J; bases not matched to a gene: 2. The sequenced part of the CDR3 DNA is TGTGCCAGCTCACAGAGCGGGGGGGACCAAGAGACC. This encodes CASSQSGGDQET. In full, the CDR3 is CASSQSGGDQETQYF.

The sequenced part of the CDR3 DNA is TGTGCCAGCAGCTTAGCTGGTTACGAG. Residues: CASSLAGYE. The full CDR3 protein reads CASSLAGYEQYF. The genes are TRBV14 and TRBJ2-7; D is ambiguous. The CDR3 is cut off 3 residues early in the read; its end comes from the germline J gene. The CDR3 runs 12 residues. Germline CDR1 SGHDN, CDR2 FVKESK. V was clipped by 5 bases and J by 4 bases, with 9 bases between them.

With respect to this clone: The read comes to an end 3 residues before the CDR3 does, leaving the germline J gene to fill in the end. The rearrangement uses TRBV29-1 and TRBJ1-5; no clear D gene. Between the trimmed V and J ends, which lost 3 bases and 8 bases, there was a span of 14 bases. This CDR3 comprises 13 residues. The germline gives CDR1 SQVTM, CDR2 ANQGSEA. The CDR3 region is CSVEVRPAEPQHF. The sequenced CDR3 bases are TGCAGCGTTGAGGTCCGCCCGGCGGAGCCC.

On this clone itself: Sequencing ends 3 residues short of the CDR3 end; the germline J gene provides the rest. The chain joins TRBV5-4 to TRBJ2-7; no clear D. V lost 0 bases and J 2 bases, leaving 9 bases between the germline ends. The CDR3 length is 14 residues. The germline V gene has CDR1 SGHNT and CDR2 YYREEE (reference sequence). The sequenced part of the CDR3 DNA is TGTGCCAGCAGCTTGGGGCCCCTTCCCTACGAG. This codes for CASSLGPLPYE. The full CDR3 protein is CASSLGPLPYEQYF.

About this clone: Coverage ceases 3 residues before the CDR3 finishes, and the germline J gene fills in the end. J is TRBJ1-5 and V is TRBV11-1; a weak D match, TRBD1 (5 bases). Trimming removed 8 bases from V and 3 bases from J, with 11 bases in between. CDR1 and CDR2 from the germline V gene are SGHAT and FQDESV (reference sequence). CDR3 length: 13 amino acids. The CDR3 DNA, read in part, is TGTGCCAGCGCGGTAGGGGCCAATCAGCCC. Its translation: CASAVGANQP. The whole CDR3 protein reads CASAVGANQPQHF.

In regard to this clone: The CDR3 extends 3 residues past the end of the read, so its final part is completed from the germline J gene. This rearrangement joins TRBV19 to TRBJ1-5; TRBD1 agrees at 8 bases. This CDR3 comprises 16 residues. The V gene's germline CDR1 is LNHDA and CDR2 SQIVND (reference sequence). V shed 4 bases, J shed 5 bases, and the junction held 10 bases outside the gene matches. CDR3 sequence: CASSTWGRGLDQPQHF. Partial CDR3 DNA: TGTGCCAGTAGTACCTGGGGCAGGGGGCTTGATCAGCCC.

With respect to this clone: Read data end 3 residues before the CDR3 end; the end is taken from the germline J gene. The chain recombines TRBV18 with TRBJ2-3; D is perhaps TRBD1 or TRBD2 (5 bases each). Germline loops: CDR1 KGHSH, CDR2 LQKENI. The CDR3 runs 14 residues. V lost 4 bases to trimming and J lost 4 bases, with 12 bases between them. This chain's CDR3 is CASSLRRGADTQYF. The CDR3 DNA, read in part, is TGTGCCAGCTCACTACGGAGAGGGGCAGATACG.

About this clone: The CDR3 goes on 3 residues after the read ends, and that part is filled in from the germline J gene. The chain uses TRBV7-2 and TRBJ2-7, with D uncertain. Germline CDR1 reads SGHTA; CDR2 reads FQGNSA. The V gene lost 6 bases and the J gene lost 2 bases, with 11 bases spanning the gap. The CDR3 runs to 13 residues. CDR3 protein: CASRLPQTYEQYF. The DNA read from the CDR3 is TGTGCCAGCAGGTTACCCCAGACCTACGAG.

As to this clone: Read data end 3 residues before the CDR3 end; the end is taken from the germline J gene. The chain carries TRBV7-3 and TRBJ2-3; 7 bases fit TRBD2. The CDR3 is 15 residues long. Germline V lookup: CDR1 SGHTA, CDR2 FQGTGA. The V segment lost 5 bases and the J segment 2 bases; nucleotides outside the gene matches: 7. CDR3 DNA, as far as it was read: TGTGCCAGCAGCCTAGAACGGGGGGACACAGATACG. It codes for CASSLERGDTDT. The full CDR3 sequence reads CASSLERGDTDTQYF.

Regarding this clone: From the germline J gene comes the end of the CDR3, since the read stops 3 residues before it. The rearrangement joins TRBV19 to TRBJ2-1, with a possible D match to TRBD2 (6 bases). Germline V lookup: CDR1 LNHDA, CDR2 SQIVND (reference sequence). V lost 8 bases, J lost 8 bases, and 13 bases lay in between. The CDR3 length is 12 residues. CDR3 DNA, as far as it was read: TGTGCCAGTGGAGGGCAGGGATATGAG. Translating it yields CASGGQGYE. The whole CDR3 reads CASGGQGYEQFF.

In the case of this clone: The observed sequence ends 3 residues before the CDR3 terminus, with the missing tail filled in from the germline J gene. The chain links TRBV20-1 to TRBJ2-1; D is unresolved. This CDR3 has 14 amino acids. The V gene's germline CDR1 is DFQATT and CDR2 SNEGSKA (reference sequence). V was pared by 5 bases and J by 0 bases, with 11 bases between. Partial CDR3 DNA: TGCAGTGCTGCCGAGGTGATCTCCTACAATGAG. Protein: CSAAEVISYNE. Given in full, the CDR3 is CSAAEVISYNEQFF.

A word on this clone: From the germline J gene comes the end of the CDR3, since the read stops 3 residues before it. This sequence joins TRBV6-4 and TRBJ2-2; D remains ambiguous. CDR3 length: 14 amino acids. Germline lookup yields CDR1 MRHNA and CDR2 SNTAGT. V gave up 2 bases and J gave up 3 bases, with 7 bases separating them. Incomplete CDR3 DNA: TGTGCCAGCAGTGACAGGCAGGACACCGGGGAG. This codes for CASSDRQDTGE. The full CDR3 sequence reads CASSDRQDTGELFF.